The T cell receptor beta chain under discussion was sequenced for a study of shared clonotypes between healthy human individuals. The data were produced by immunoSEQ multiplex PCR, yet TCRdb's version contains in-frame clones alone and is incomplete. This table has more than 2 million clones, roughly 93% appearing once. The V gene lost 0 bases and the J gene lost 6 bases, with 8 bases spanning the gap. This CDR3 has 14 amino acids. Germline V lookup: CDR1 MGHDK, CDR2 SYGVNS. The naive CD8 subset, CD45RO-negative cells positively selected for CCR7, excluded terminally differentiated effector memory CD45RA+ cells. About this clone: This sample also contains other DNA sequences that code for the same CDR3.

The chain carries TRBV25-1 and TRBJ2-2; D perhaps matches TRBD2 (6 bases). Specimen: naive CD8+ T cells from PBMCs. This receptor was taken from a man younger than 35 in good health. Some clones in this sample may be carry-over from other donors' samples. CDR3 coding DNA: TGTGCCAGCAGTGAATATGGGGGGTCCGGGGAGCTGTTTTTT. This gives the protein CASSEYGGSGELFF.